The 6 T cell receptor beta chains listed next were all sequenced from one sample in a study of Ad26.COV2.S vaccination and SARS-CoV-2 variants (dated by TCRdb to about 2021). The method behind the library was the immunoSEQ multiplex PCR assay. This is the immuneACCESS table as TCRdb keeps it, with only in-frame sequences that have V and J called. A part of the clones is gone; compared with another copy, unresolved V genes explain less than half, and the rest is unexplained. Recorded for this sample are about 680,000 clones; about 90% of them occurred a single time. The ten largest account for around 1.5% of the sample. The treatment or condition tag for this specimen amounts to: around 19 received Ad26.COV2.S at low or high dose, single or two shots; a few received placebo; per-sample allocation not given. For vaccine and placebo recipients, the sequenced repertoires came from samples collected on day 63 after the first injection.

The input for sequencing was peripheral blood, taken in a trial of Ad26.COV2.S vaccine versus placebo. These receptors all come from a person between 18 and 65 years old who received the Ad26.COV2.S COVID-19 vaccine or a placebo.

The chain uses TRBV25-1 and TRBJ1-1, with D possibly TRBD1 on 5 matching bases. Trimming shortened V by 2 bases and J by 4 bases, and 8 bases separated the two germline ends. Germline V gives CDR1 MGHDK, CDR2 SYGVNS. The CDR3 extends over 13 amino acids. CDR3 region: CASSEGGTTEAFF. CDR3 bases: TGTGCCAGCAGTGAAGGGGGGACCACTGAAGCTTTCTTT.

The genes are TRBV10-3 and TRBJ1-3; 8 nucleotides agree with TRBD1. Germline CDR1 reads ENHRY; CDR2 reads SYGVKD. CDR3 length: 15 amino acids. Unmatched junction bases numbered 6, after V lost 8 bases and J lost 0 bases. The CDR3 coding sequence is TGTGCCATCCAGGGGGCCTCAACCTCTGGAAACACCATATATTTT. Its protein product is CAIQGASTSGNTIYF.

This clone came up once. The V call is TRBV7-3, the J call TRBJ2-3, with a weak D call TRBD1 (6 bases). Per the germline V gene, CDR1 is SGHTA and CDR2 is FQGTGA. Trimming shortened V by 2 bases and J by 5 bases, and 17 bases separated the two germline ends. The CDR3 consists of 16 residues. CDR3: CASSLGGPGTGDTQYF. CDR3 sequence (DNA): TGTGCCAGCAGCTTAGGGGGCCCCGGCACGGGAGATACGCAGTATTTT.

The J gene is TRBJ1-5, the V gene TRBV9; the D is unclear. V was trimmed by 5 bases and J by 6 bases, leaving 15 bases between them. The CDR3 contains 14 residues. CDR1 SGDLS and CDR2 YYNGEE come from the germline V gene. The CDR3, as DNA: TGTGCCAGCAGTTCCCCACACCGGCTTCAGCCCCAGCATTTT. It codes for CASSSPHRLQPQHF. Looking up the rest from reference TRBV9 and TRBJ1-5 gives the full variable domain: DSGVTQTPKHLITATGQRVTLRCSPRSGDLSVYWYQQSLDQGLQFLIQYYNGEERAKGNILERFSAQQFPDLHSELNLSSLELGDSALYFCASSSPHRLQPQHFGDGTRLSIL.

The chain is built from TRBV6-5 and TRBJ2-1; D is possibly TRBD2 (6 bases). Trimming took off 2 bases at V and 6 bases at J, with 14 bases between the two ends. CDR3 size: 15 residues. Germline CDR1 MNHEY, CDR2 SVGAGI. The CDR3 reads CASSYGTLGLNEQFF. In nucleotides, the CDR3 is TGTGCCAGCAGTTACGGGACTTTGGGGCTCAATGAGCAGTTCTTC.

This chain links TRBV5-4 with TRBJ1-2; perhaps TRBD1 as D (5 bases). This CDR3 is 14 amino acids long. V was shortened by 1 base and J by 3 bases, with 10 bases between the two germline ends. Germline V gene sequence: CDR1 SGHNT, CDR2 YYREEE (reference sequence). The CDR3 DNA reads as TGTGCCAGCAGCTTGTCAGGGCCGTACTATGGCTACACCTTC. This codes for CASSLSGPYYGYTF. The full variable domain, rest sourced from reference TRBV5-4 and TRBJ1-2, is ETGVTQSPTHLIKTRGQQVTLRCSSQSGHNTVSWYQQALGQGPQFIFQYYREEENGRGNFPPRFSGLQFPNYSSELNVNALELDDSALYLCASSLSGPYYGYTFGSGTRLTVV.